This is a list of T cell receptor beta chains from one sample in a study of cytotoxic CD8 clonotypes in ibrutinib-treated CLL. Produced via immunoSEQ multiplex PCR; TCRdb's table is partial and in-frame only. The sample gives around 24,000 clones, 78% of which show up once; 9% is in the top ten. The source material was PBMCs, sampled before ibrutinib treatment. These receptors were collected from a human donor with chronic lymphocytic leukemia. Each CDR3 is given with its conserved first and last residue. The D gene is left open where the match is weak. The size of a clone is reported for some rows only, either as once, few or many, or as a class for expanded clones.

V gene	D gene	J gene	clone size	CDR3 protein	CDR3 DNA
TRBV29-1	TRBD2	TRBJ2-1	NA	CSVEGGSGINEQFF	TGCAGCGTTGAGGGTGGTAGCGGGATAAATGAGCAGTTCTTC
TRBV12-5	NA	TRBJ2-1	NA	CASGVDNEQFF	TGTGCTAGTGGTGTAGACAATGAGCAGTTCTTC
TRBV10-3	NA	TRBJ1-3	NA	CAISTDTGNTIYF	TGTGCCATCAGCACAGATACTGGAAACACCATATATTTT
TRBV6-5	NA	TRBJ1-2	NA	CASSYSKQGLTYGYTF	TGTGCCAGCAGTTACTCGAAACAGGGCCTAACCTATGGCTACACCTTC
TRBV4-1	NA	TRBJ2-2	NA	CASSHLFAMSAGELFF	TGCGCCAGCAGCCACCTCTTTGCAATGTCAGCCGGGGAGCTGTTTTTT
TRBV27	NA	TRBJ1-1	NA	CASSLFRVGTEAFF	TGTGCCAGCAGTTTGTTTCGCGTTGGGACTGAAGCTTTCTTT
TRBV5-1	NA	TRBJ2-7	once	CASSLQGIGVYEQYF	TGCGCCAGCAGCTTACAGGGAATCGGCGTTTACGAGCAGTACTTC
TRBV19	TRBD2	TRBJ2-5	NA	CASSPRLGGETQYF	TGTGCCAGTAGTCCTAGACTGGGGGGGGAGACCCAGTACTTC
TRBV27	NA	TRBJ2-7	NA	CASSLSSVGRDYEQYF	TGTGCCAGCAGTTTATCCTCTGTGGGACGGGACTACGAGCAGTACTTC
TRBV4-3	NA	TRBJ2-3	NA	CASSQDPKADTQYF	TGCGCCAGCAGCCAAGATCCAAAAGCAGATACGCAGTATTTT
TRBV6-6	NA	TRBJ2-7	NA	CASSFQGYEQYF	TGTGCCAGCAGTTTTCAGGGCTACGAGCAGTACTTC
TRBV7-3	NA	TRBJ2-2	few	CASSSRNTGELFF	TGTGCCAGCAGCTCAAGGAACACCGGGGAGCTGTTTTTT
TRBV4-1	NA	TRBJ2-4	NA	CASSPEGGGAKNIQYF	TGCGCCAGCAGCCCGGAGGGAGGAGGGGCCAAAAACATTCAGTACTTC
TRBV19	TRBD2	TRBJ2-5	NA	CASSTNLGGETQYF	TGTGCCAGTAGTACAAACTTGGGGGGGGAGACCCAGTACTTC
TRBV10-3	TRBD1	TRBJ1-1	NA	CAISRQGTNTEAFF	TGTGCCATCAGTAGACAGGGTACAAACACTGAAGCTTTCTTT
TRBV18	NA	TRBJ1-2	NA	CASSPGSGGTRMDGYTF	TGTGCCAGCTCACCCGGTTCGGGTGGAACTCGGATGGATGGCTACACCTTC
TRBV12-5	NA	TRBJ1-2	NA	CASGPTGNYGYTF	TGTGCTAGTGGTCCTACAGGGAACTATGGCTACACCTTC
TRBV11-1	NA	TRBJ2-1	NA	CASSLTLTYNEQFF	TGTGCCAGCAGCTTAACGCTCACCTACAATGAGCAGTTCTTC
TRBV4-1	NA	TRBJ2-7	few	CASSRQLAQGEQYF	TGCGCCAGCAGCCGTCAACTAGCCCAGGGGGAGCAGTACTTC
TRBV18	NA	TRBJ1-4	NA	CASSPLRSGDRGEKLFF	TGTGCCAGCTCACCCCTACGCTCAGGGGACCGAGGCGAAAAACTGTTTTTT
TRBV19	TRBD1	TRBJ1-5	few	CATESGTGSQRRPQHF	TGTGCCACCGAGAGTGGGACAGGTTCCCAGCGGAGGCCCCAGCATTTT
TRBV6-5	NA	TRBJ2-5	NA	CASSYGQLQETQYF	TGTGCCAGCAGCTACGGACAGCTCCAAGAGACCCAGTACTTC
TRBV2	TRBD2	TRBJ2-5	NA	CASSLTGTSQETQYF	TGTGCCAGCAGCCTTACCGGGACTAGCCAAGAGACCCAGTACTTC
TRBV6-4	NA	TRBJ2-1	NA	CASSDSSSSSYNEQFF	TGTGCCAGCAGTGACTCGAGTTCGAGCTCCTACAATGAGCAGTTCTTC
TRBV5-1	NA	TRBJ2-2	NA	CASSLGAGGTGELFF	TGCGCCAGCAGCTTGGGGGCAGGCGGGACCGGGGAGCTGTTTTTT
TRBV6-1	NA	TRBJ2-2	NA	CATGRNTGELFF	TGTGCCACGGGACGGAACACCGGGGAGCTGTTTTTT
TRBV19	NA	TRBJ1-2	few	CASSPSTGINYGYTF	TGTGCCAGTAGTCCCTCCACCGGGATTAACTATGGCTACACCTTC
TRBV6-1	NA	TRBJ2-5	NA	CASSEGDSRETQYF	TGTGCCAGCAGTGAAGGAGACAGTAGGGAGACCCAGTACTTC
TRBV6-5	NA	TRBJ1-3	few	CASSYSVDRRNTIYF	TGTGCCAGCAGTTACTCTGTGGACCGGAGGAACACCATATATTTT
TRBV7-2	TRBD2	TRBJ2-1	NA	CASSTGLAGSNEQFF	TGTGCCAGCAGCACGGGACTAGCGGGGTCAAATGAGCAGTTCTTC
TRBV9	NA	TRBJ2-2	NA	CASSVGNGLTGELFF	TGTGCCAGCAGCGTAGGTAATGGACTCACCGGGGAGCTGTTTTTT
TRBV7-9	NA	TRBJ2-7	NA	CASSPSTGQTYEQYF	TGTGCCAGCAGCCCATCGACAGGCCAGACCTACGAGCAGTACTTC
TRBV6-5	NA	TRBJ2-2	NA	CATRADGTGELFF	TGTGCCACCAGGGCAGACGGCACCGGGGAGCTGTTTTTT
TRBV4-1	NA	TRBJ1-1	NA	CASSQEVRVVTEAFF	TGCGCCAGCAGCCAAGAAGTTAGGGTAGTAACTGAAGCTTTCTTT
TRBV6-4	NA	TRBJ1-1	NA	CASSKAGVRPILMNTEAFF	TGTGCCAGCAGTAAGGCAGGGGTCCGACCCATTTTAATGAACACTGAAGCTTTCTTT
TRBV5-4	NA	TRBJ2-2	NA	CASSLEVRDTGELFF	TGTGCCAGCAGCTTGGAAGTAAGGGACACCGGGGAGCTGTTTTTT
TRBV21-1	NA	TRBJ2-7	NA	CASVVGGSSYEQYF	TGTGCCAGCGTCGTCGGAGGGAGCTCCTACGAGCAGTACTTC
TRBV30	NA	TRBJ2-1	NA	CAWSVLNYNEQFF	TGTGCCTGGAGTGTACTCAACTACAATGAGCAGTTCTTC
TRBV4-1	TRBD1	TRBJ2-7	NA	CASSQVSGTGSYEQYF	TGCGCCAGCAGCCAAGTATCCGGGACAGGGTCTTACGAGCAGTACTTC
TRBV10-1	NA	TRBJ2-6	NA	CASSEEGSGANVLTF	TGCGCCAGCAGTGAAGAGGGCTCTGGGGCCAACGTCCTGACTTTC
TRBV5-1	TRBD1	TRBJ1-4	NA	CASLNPGQGAKANEKLFF	TGCGCCAGCCTTAACCCGGGACAGGGGGCTAAAGCTAATGAAAAACTGTTTTTT
TRBV15	TRBD2	TRBJ2-2	NA	CATTPLTGGTGELFF	TGTGCCACCACACCCCTAACGGGGGGTACCGGGGAGCTGTTTTTT
TRBV2	TRBD1	TRBJ2-1	NA	CASSETGGTYNEQFF	TGTGCCAGCAGTGAGACAGGGGGTACTTACAATGAGCAGTTCTTC
TRBV30	NA	TRBJ1-1	NA	CAWSVRTGGGTEAFF	TGTGCCTGGAGTGTACGCACCGGTGGAGGCACTGAAGCTTTCTTT
TRBV9	TRBD1	TRBJ2-7	NA	CASSVRDSDYEQYF	TGTGCCAGCAGCGTCCGGGACAGTGACTACGAGCAGTACTTC
TRBV11-3	NA	TRBJ2-1	few	CASSSGTGYGGYNEQFF	TGTGCCAGCAGCTCCGGTACTGGGTACGGAGGCTACAATGAGCAGTTCTTC
TRBV2	NA	TRBJ2-5	NA	CASSERETQYF	TGTGCCAGCAGTGAACGAGAGACCCAGTACTTC
TRBV5-1	TRBD1	TRBJ2-1	NA	CASRLGTGVGNEQFF	TGCGCCAGCAGGCTCGGGACAGGGGTGGGAAATGAGCAGTTCTTC
TRBV11-1	NA	TRBJ1-1	NA	CASSLPQGMNTEAFF	TGTGCCAGCAGCTTACCCCAGGGAATGAACACTGAAGCTTTCTTT
TRBV6-1	TRBD2	TRBJ2-7	NA	CASSELAGGSYEQYF	TGTGCCAGCAGTGAACTAGCGGGAGGCTCCTACGAGCAGTACTTC
TRBV19	TRBD1	TRBJ1-6	NA	CASSTQTGDGSPLHF	TGTGCCAGTAGTACCCAGACAGGGGACGGCTCACCCCTCCACTTT